This TCR beta chain was obtained from a study of blood T cell repertoires in COVID-19. Study summary: The samples span acute and convalescent COVID-19 from the United States, Italy and Spain. Sources were T cells, B-cell-depleted T cells, or PBMCs; the material itself was cDNA or gDNA.

Sequencing was performed with immunoSEQ multiplex PCR; in TCRdb, only in-frame clones are kept and a portion is missing. The data show nearly 200,000 clones, roughly nine tenths seen once. Only a few counts were recorded for this clone. The junction had 3 bases not matched to a gene; V was cut back by 6 bases and J by 0 bases. CDR3 length: 15 residues. Looked up from germline, CDR1 is MGHRA and CDR2 is YSYEKL. The source is a woman between 70 and 85 years old with acute or convalescent COVID-19. The sample was peripheral blood. The rearrangement joins TRBV4-1 to TRBJ1-5; TRBD1 aligns across 9 bases. The DNA of the CDR3 is TGCGCCAGCAGTCGGGACAGGGTTAGCAATCAGCCCCAGCATTTT. Translating gives CASSRDRVSNQPQHF.